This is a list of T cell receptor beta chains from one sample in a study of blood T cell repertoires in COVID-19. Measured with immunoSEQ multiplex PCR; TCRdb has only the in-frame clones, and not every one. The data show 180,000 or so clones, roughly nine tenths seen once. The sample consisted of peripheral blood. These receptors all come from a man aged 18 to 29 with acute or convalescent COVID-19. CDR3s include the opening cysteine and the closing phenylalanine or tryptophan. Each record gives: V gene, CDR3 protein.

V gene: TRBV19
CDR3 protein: CASREGVSLSYNEQFF

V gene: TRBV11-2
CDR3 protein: CASSLAPRTDSGNTIYF

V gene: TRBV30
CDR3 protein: CAWSGQGGQPQHF

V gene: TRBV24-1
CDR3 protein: CATSPTSGGFSYNEQFF

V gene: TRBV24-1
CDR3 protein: CATSDLGSGNNEQFF

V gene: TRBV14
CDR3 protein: CASSSRTGAGTEAFF

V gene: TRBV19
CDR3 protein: CASSPRQGRDYGYTF

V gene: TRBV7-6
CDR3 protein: CASSLAGGGPSDTQYF

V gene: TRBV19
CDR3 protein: CASTPGSGNTIYF

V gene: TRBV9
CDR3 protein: CASSAPDRGLGYTF